Following are 14 T cell receptor beta chains from one sample sequenced in a study of CD4 T cells in relation to SARS-CoV-2 and coronaviruses. These TCRs are of unknown antigen specificity. Before the COVID-19 pandemic, during about 2011-2019, CD4+ T cells were taken from unexposed donors. Isolation of CD4+ T cells took place after around eleven days in culture. TCRdb's table, derived via immunoSEQ multiplex PCR, lists solely in-frame clones and lacks some. The sample records around 23,000 clones, less than 75% being singletons. Sequenced: CD4+ T cells from PBMCs, cultured in vitro. These receptor sequences come from a human donor in good health.

J is TRBJ2-1 and V is TRBV27; D is unclear. The germline V and J ends were trimmed by 6 bases and 7 bases, with 13 bases remaining between them. The germline CDR1 and CDR2 sequences are MNHEY and SMNVEV (reference sequence). This CDR3 has 13 residues. This CDR3 reads CASSTIPPNEQFF. The DNA of the CDR3 is TGTGCCAGCAGCACTATCCCGCCAAATGAGCAGTTCTTC.

The chain recombines TRBV10-1 with TRBJ2-5; D might be TRBD2 (5 bases). Per the germline V gene, CDR1 is WNHNN and CDR2 is SYGVQD (reference sequence). V was pared by 3 bases and J by 5 bases, with 10 bases between. The CDR3 extends over 13 amino acids. CDR3 bases: TGCGCCAGCAGTGACCAACAGCGGGAGACCCAGTACTTC. This gives the protein CASSDQQRETQYF.

V gene TRBV5-1 combines with J gene TRBJ2-5; the D gene is possibly TRBD1 (6 bases). This CDR3 is 15 amino acids long. Trimming took off 4 bases at V and 1 base at J, with 14 bases between the two ends. CDR1 is SGHRS and CDR2 is YFSETQ in the germline V gene. The CDR3, as DNA: TGCGCCAGCAGCACCGGACAGACATCCCAAGAGACCCAGTACTTC. Its translation is CASSTGQTSQETQYF.

For this clone: Other DNA sequences in the same sample also yield this CDR3. This chain uses TRBV5-1 with TRBJ2-7; the D is unclear. The CDR3 extends over 11 amino acids. Germline V gene sequence: CDR1 SGHRS, CDR2 YFSETQ. Between the trimmed V and J ends, which lost 3 bases and 2 bases, there was a span of 3 bases. The CDR3 nucleotides are TGCGCCAGCAGCTCAACCTACGAGCAGTACTTC. Its translation: CASSSTYEQYF.

The chain carries TRBV24-1 and TRBJ2-1, with 13 bases matching TRBD2. The J segment lost 8 bases and the V segment lost 2 bases, leaving 11 bases of the junction unmatched. Germline V lookup: CDR1 KGHDR, CDR2 SFDVKD. The CDR3 length is 18 residues. In nucleotides, the CDR3 is TGTGCCACCAGTGATTGGCAGAGACTAGCGGGAGGTAGAGATGAGCAGTTCTTC. Protein: CATSDWQRLAGGRDEQFF.

This CDR3 is CASSLGQTGELFF. The DNA of the CDR3 is TGTGCCAGCAGCTTGGGTCAAACCGGGGAGCTGTTTTTT. The chain links TRBV5-4 to TRBJ2-2; D is undetermined. CDR3 size: 13 residues. CDR1 SGHNT and CDR2 YYREEE come from the germline V gene (reference sequence). Between the trimmed V and J ends, which lost 0 bases and 5 bases, there was a span of 5 bases.

Concerning this clone itself: One end of the junction fails to match germline, which may point to a read error. The chain combines TRBV5-1 with TRBJ2-2; the match to TRBD1 covers 8 bases. The CDR3 is made up of 16 amino acids. Germline V gene data show CDR1 as SGHRS and CDR2 as YFSETQ. The CDR3 coding sequence is TGCGCCAGCACCTTGGCGGGACAGGCGAACACCGGGGAGCTGTTTTTT. It is translated as CASTLAGQANTGELFF.

The chain is built from TRBV7-9 and TRBJ1-6; no clear D. The CDR3 is 15 residues long. Germline V gene sequence: CDR1 SEHNR, CDR2 FQNEAQ (reference sequence). Trimming pared 5 bases from V and 5 bases from J, leaving 13 bases between. CDR3 sequence: CASSNYGRNNSPLHF. The CDR3 DNA follows: TGTGCCAGCAGCAACTACGGGCGGAATAATTCACCCCTCCACTTT. The full variable domain, rest sourced from reference TRBV7-9 and TRBJ1-6, is DTGVSQNPRHKITKRGQNVTFRCDPISEHNRLYWYRQTLGQGPEFLTYFQNEAQLEKSRLLSDRFSAERPKGSFSTLEIQRTEQGDSAMYLCASSNYGRNNSPLHFGNGTRLTVT.

This clone has a handful of counts. The gene calls are TRBV30 and TRBJ2-2; D may be TRBD1 (6 bases). The CDR3 has 14 amino acids. Germline-derived CDR1 and CDR2 are GTSNPN and SVGIG (reference sequence). Trimming pared 5 bases from V and 6 bases from J, leaving 16 bases between. CDR3 DNA sequence: TGTGCCTGGGGGGTGGGGGCGCTTTCCGGGGAGCTGTTTTTT. It encodes CAWGVGALSGELFF.

In this sample, this clone turned up once. V gene TRBV11-2 combines with J gene TRBJ1-5; D uncertain. Trimming took 1 base from V and 2 from J, leaving 9 bases between them. CDR1 and CDR2 (germline): SGHAT, FQNNGV. The CDR3 contains 15 residues. The CDR3 coding sequence is TGTGCCAGCAGCTTAGGTGCGGTAGGCAATCAGCCCCAGCATTTT. Its protein is CASSLGAVGNQPQHF.

The chain employs TRBV11-3 and TRBJ2-1, with a tentative D call TRBD1 (6 bases). The V end was cut by 5 bases, the J end by 8 bases, with 10 bases between. The CDR3 consists of 12 residues. Germline V gene lookup returns CDR1 SGHNT and CDR2 YENEEA. The CDR3 reads CASSTRGYEQFF. The CDR3, as DNA: TGTGCCAGCAGCACCAGGGGATATGAGCAGTTCTTC.

This chain uses TRBV18 with TRBJ2-4; no firm D call. V lost 1 base, J lost 8 bases, and 6 bases lay in between. CDR1 and CDR2 from the germline V gene are KGHSH and LQKENI. This CDR3 has 12 residues. CDR3 amino acids: CASSPRGDIQYF. The CDR3 coding sequence is TGTGCCAGCTCACCACGTGGGGACATTCAGTACTTC.

A single count supports this clone. V usage is TRBV27 and J usage is TRBJ2-3, with TRBD1 matching over 7 bases. This CDR3 has 15 residues. The germline CDR1 and CDR2 sequences are MNHEY and SMNVEV (reference sequence). J lost 0 bases, V lost 5 bases, and 5 bases had no gene match. The DNA of the CDR3 is TGTGCCAGCAGTCTAGGGGGACAGAGCACAGATACGCAGTATTTT. It codes for CASSLGGQSTDTQYF.

This clone was counted only a few times. This rearrangement joins TRBV24-1 to TRBJ2-1, with TRBD1 identical over 7 bases. The CDR3 is 15 residues long. V gave up 4 bases and J gave up 3 bases; unmatched junction bases: 5. Germline lookup yields CDR1 KGHDR and CDR2 SFDVKD. CDR3 region: CATSDPTGYYNEQFF. CDR3 coding DNA: TGTGCCACCAGTGACCCGACAGGGTACTACAATGAGCAGTTCTTC.